The 22 T cell receptor beta chains below come from one sample, sequenced in a study of cytomegalovirus exposure and HLA in healthy donors. PCR primers comprised 60 Vbeta and 13 Jbeta primers. Method: immunoSEQ multiplex PCR; TCRdb's copy keeps in-frame clones and lacks some. This sample has about 160,000 clones, with 75% to 90% found just once. The sequencing input was PBMCs. The source is a human donor in good health.

V gene TRBV10-3 combines with J gene TRBJ2-1; D uncertain. Deletions cut 5 bases from V and 8 bases from J, with 19 bases between. The CDR3 contains 15 residues. Germline CDR1 ENHRY, CDR2 SYGVKD. The CDR3 sequence is CAISPSRPNPDEQFF. CDR3 nucleotides: TGTGCCATCAGTCCCTCGCGCCCCAATCCGGATGAGCAGTTCTTC.

The genes are TRBV5-1 and TRBJ2-1; TRBD2 matches 13 bases. V shed 2 bases, J shed 2 bases, and the junction held 1 base outside the gene matches. CDR3 length equals 16 residues. In germline, CDR1 is SGHRS, CDR2 YFSETQ. In DNA, the CDR3 is TGCGCCAGCAGCTTAGGGACTAGCGGGACCTACAATGAGCAGTTCTTC. This sequence encodes CASSLGTSGTYNEQFF.

The V gene is TRBV5-6, the J gene TRBJ2-2; 10 bases line up with TRBD1. Germline CDR1 SGHDT, CDR2 YYEEEE. CDR3 size: 16 residues. Trimming took 2 bases from V and 6 from J; bases not matched to a gene: 7. CDR3 sequence reads: CASSFGTGVMAGELFF. The CDR3 DNA reads as TGTGCCAGCAGCTTCGGGACAGGGGTCATGGCCGGGGAGCTGTTTTTT. The entire variable domain, with the rest obtained from reference TRBV5-6 and TRBJ2-2, is as follows: DAGVTQSPTHLIKTRGQQVTLRCSPKSGHDTVSWYQQALGQGPQFIFQYYEEEERQRGNFPDRFSGHQFPNYSSELNVNALLLGDSALYLCASSFGTGVMAGELFFGEGSRLTVL.

The chain couples TRBV10-3 to TRBJ1-3; D unclear. The germline V gene encodes CDR1 ENHRY and CDR2 SYGVKD. This CDR3 has 15 residues. V was trimmed by 4 bases and J by 2 bases, leaving 12 bases between them. CDR3 amino acids: CAISAPHNPGNTIYF. As DNA, the CDR3 is TGTGCCATCAGTGCCCCCCACAACCCTGGAAACACCATATATTTT.

The chain combines TRBV15 with TRBJ1-5; the match to TRBD1 covers 8 bases. The CDR3 spans 15 residues. CDR1 LNHNV and CDR2 YYDKDF come from the germline V gene (reference sequence). V was clipped by 5 bases and J by 5 bases; unmatched bases: 8. The CDR3 reads CATSEAGGDYQPQHF. CDR3 in DNA: TGTGCCACCAGCGAGGCAGGGGGCGATTATCAGCCCCAGCATTTT.

The chain has TRBV9 and TRBJ2-1, with D uncertain. Deletions cut 3 bases from V and 4 bases from J, with 20 bases between. The CDR3 consists of 17 residues. In germline, CDR1 is SGDLS, CDR2 YYNGEE. The CDR3 loop is CASSAEPVVAPYNEQFF. CDR3 nucleotides: TGTGCCAGCAGCGCCGAGCCCGTGGTAGCACCTTACAATGAGCAGTTCTTC.

The chain recombines TRBV6-5 with TRBJ1-1, with D tentatively TRBD1 (5 bases). Germline values: CDR1 MNHEY, CDR2 SVGAGI. This CDR3 region has 15 residues. V was clipped by 7 bases and J by 4 bases, with 19 bases between them. The CDR3 here is CASTTMGLGGTEAFF. The CDR3 nucleotides are TGTGCCAGCACCACGATGGGGTTGGGGGGCACTGAAGCTTTCTTT.

CDR3 nucleotides: TGTGCCAGCAGCGCGAACCCCGGGTCGGGGAACACTGAAGCTTTCTTT. Protein sequence: CASSANPGSGNTEAFF. The chain employs TRBV9 and TRBJ1-1; D is unresolved. CDR1 is SGDLS, CDR2 YYNGEE, per germline. CDR3 length: 16 amino acids. V shed 3 bases and J shed 1 base, with 16 bases lying between them.

This rearrangement joins TRBV7-9 to TRBJ2-3; D is uncertain. Germline lookup yields CDR1 SEHNR and CDR2 FQNEAQ (reference sequence). Trimming left V 5 bases short and J 0 bases short, with 21 bases between. The CDR3 extends over 18 amino acids. The CDR3 reads CASSTTRVRALSTDTQYF. The CDR3 nucleotides read TGTGCCAGCAGCACCACCCGGGTGAGAGCCCTTAGCACAGATACGCAGTATTTT. The whole variable domain, filled in from reference TRBV7-9 and TRBJ2-3, reads DTGVSQNPRHKITKRGQNVTFRCDPISEHNRLYWYRQTLGQGPEFLTYFQNEAQLEKSRLLSDRFSAERPKGSFSTLEIQRTEQGDSAMYLCASSTTRVRALSTDTQYFGPGTRLTVL.

This chain connects TRBV19 to TRBJ2-1, with 9 bases fitting TRBD2. The CDR3 totals 16 residues. CDR1 and CDR2 from the germline V gene are LNHDA and SQIVND (reference sequence). Trimming took 1 base from V and 3 from J; bases not matched to a gene: 4. CDR3 sequence: CASSIVERGVYNEQFF. The DNA for the CDR3 is TGTGCCAGTAGTATAGTTGAGCGGGGGGTCTACAATGAGCAGTTCTTC.

This chain uses TRBV6-5 with TRBJ1-2, with 8 bases aligning to TRBD1. The J segment lost 8 bases and the V segment lost 2 bases, leaving 13 bases of the junction unmatched. This CDR3 has 16 amino acids. Germline loops: CDR1 MNHEY, CDR2 SVGAGI. The CDR3 nucleotides read TGTGCCAGCAGTTACACTCCAGGGGGCCCCCTCGACGGCTACACCTTC. As protein: CASSYTPGGPLDGYTF.

As concerns this clone: The limits of the CDR3 on the DNA are not certain, so only TCRdb's listed CDR3 is given. This chain connects TRBV21-1 to TRBJ1-3. TRBV21-1 is assigned pseudogene status. The CDR3 is made up of 15 amino acids, end residues included. The CDR3 spells CAPKVGVANGNTIYF.

The chain couples TRBV5-1 to TRBJ1-1, with 8 bases fitting TRBD1. The CDR3 covers 15 residues. The germline CDR1 and CDR2 sequences are SGHRS and YFSETQ. Trimming at V came to 3 bases and at J to 1 base, leaving 5 bases not matched to a gene. The CDR3 DNA reads TGCGCCAGCAGCTCGTATCAGGGGGCGAACACTGAAGCTTTCTTT. Translating it yields CASSSYQGANTEAFF.

This sequence joins TRBV27 and TRBJ2-3, with no clear D. Germline V CDR1 and CDR2: MNHEY, SMNVEV (reference sequence). The CDR3 extends over 15 amino acids. The ends were cut back, 6 bases at V and 2 bases at J, with 15 bases in the middle. The DNA of the CDR3 is TGTGCCAGCAGCCCACGATTTCGGGTCACAGATACGCAGTATTTT. Translation gives CASSPRFRVTDTQYF.

In its sample, this clone is medium-sized. The V call is TRBV7-9, the J call TRBJ2-3; 7 bases agree with TRBD1. CDR1 and CDR2 (germline): SEHNR, FQNEAQ (reference sequence). After removal of 9 bases from V and 9 bases from J, the junction contained 6 bases not matched to a gene. The CDR3 loop spans 11 amino acids. The CDR3 region has the DNA TGTGCCAGTTACACAGGGGTCACGCAGTATTTT. This sequence encodes CASYTGVTQYF.

The V gene is TRBV27, the J gene TRBJ2-1; no clear D. This CDR3 comprises 16 residues. Trimming removed 4 bases at V and 5 bases at J, with 18 bases between. The germline V gene has CDR1 MNHEY and CDR2 SMNVEV (reference sequence). The chain's CDR3 is CASSSPLVVPNNEQFF. CDR3 DNA: TGTGCCAGCAGTTCCCCGTTGGTAGTCCCTAACAATGAGCAGTTCTTC.

This clone was picked up one time. The chain joins TRBV10-3 to TRBJ2-2; 7 bases agree with TRBD1. V lost 7 bases, J lost 6 bases, and 2 bases stayed unmatched. This CDR3 is 12 amino acids long. Germline values: CDR1 ENHRY, CDR2 SYGVKD. CDR3 sequence (DNA): TGTGCCATCAACAGGGGTCCCGGGGAGCTGTTTTTT. It specifies CAINRGPGELFF.

This clone was seen only a few times. The chain uses TRBV9 and TRBJ1-5, with unresolved D. Trimming pared 4 bases from V and 3 bases from J, leaving 8 bases between. The CDR3 sequence is 13 residues long. Germline CDR1 SGDLS, CDR2 YYNGEE. CDR3 DNA sequence: TGTGCCAGCAGCTTCGGGTTCAATCAGCCCCAGCATTTT. This sequence encodes CASSFGFNQPQHF.

The chain recombines TRBV4-3 with TRBJ2-5; 11 bases are a match to TRBD2. The CDR3 has 15 residues. V was clipped by 0 bases and J by 5 bases; unmatched bases: 2. CDR1 is LGHNA and CDR2 is YSLEER in the germline V gene. Here the CDR3 reads CASSQELAGVETQYF. CDR3 DNA: TGCGCCAGCAGCCAAGAACTAGCGGGGGTGGAGACCCAGTACTTC.

This chain links TRBV19 with TRBJ1-5; 8 nucleotides match TRBD1. Germline lookup yields CDR1 LNHDA and CDR2 SQIVND (reference sequence). The V segment lost 5 bases and the J segment 1 base; nucleotides outside the gene matches: 7. There are 16 residues in the CDR3. This chain's CDR3 is CASSQAGGASNQPQHF. The CDR3 region has the DNA TGTGCCAGTAGTCAGGCAGGGGGCGCGAGCAATCAGCCCCAGCATTTT.

V is TRBV27 and J is TRBJ1-5; D may be TRBD1 (5 bases). CDR1 and CDR2 (germline): MNHEY, SMNVEV (reference sequence). With 3 bases removed from V and 7 bases from J, the gap between germline ends came to 7 bases. There are 12 residues in the CDR3. The CDR3 DNA is TGTGCCAGCAGTTTTTCAGGGCAGCCCCAGCATTTT. Translating it yields CASSFSGQPQHF.

This clone was observed a single time. The V gene is TRBV15, the J gene TRBJ2-7; 7 nucleotides agree with TRBD1. V trimming: 3 bases; J trimming: 9 bases; junction bases outside the gene matches: 11. The CDR3 is made up of 14 amino acids. Germline V gene sequence: CDR1 LNHNV, CDR2 YYDKDF (reference sequence). Here the CDR3 reads CATSSVQGYEWQYF. The CDR3 region has the DNA TGTGCCACCAGCAGTGTACAGGGGTACGAGTGGCAGTACTTC.